The rows below give T cell receptor beta chains drawn from one sample of a study of memory CD4+ T cells and cytomegalovirus serostatus. Profiled with immunoSEQ multiplex PCR; TCRdb holds only in-frame clones, not every one. The table lists 50,000 to 75,000 clones, around four fifths of them singletons. Sequenced material: memory CD4+ T cells from blood. The source is an adult in good health and CMV-seronegative. CDR3s include the opening cysteine and the closing phenylalanine or tryptophan. A D gene is named only where the DNA matches it firmly. Some rows have no size entry. The others give once, few or many, or a class for an expanded clone.

clone_size,j_call,d_call,v_call,cdr3_length,cdr3_nt,cdr3_aa
-,TRBJ2-7,-,TRBV5-4,14,TGTGCCAGCAGCTTGTGGACTGCCTCCCGGGAGCAGTACTTC,CASSLWTASREQYF
few,TRBJ2-3,-,TRBV5-1,16,TGCGCCAGCAGGCCCGGGCGCAGGGGTAGGACAGATACGCAGTATTTT,CASRPGRRGRTDTQYF
-,TRBJ1-2,TRBD1,TRBV10-3,14,TGTGCCATCAGTGAACAGGGGGGGCAATATGGCTACACCTTC,CAISEQGGQYGYTF
-,TRBJ1-3,-,TRBV5-5,15,TGTGCCAGCAGCTCCACAGGGTACTCTGGAAACACCATATATTTT,CASSSTGYSGNTIYF
-,TRBJ2-3,-,TRBV10-3,13,TGTGCCATCAGTGAATTCAGGACAGATACGCAGTATTTT,CAISEFRTDTQYF
-,TRBJ2-3,-,TRBV6-6,15,TGTGCCAGCAGTTACTTTCTGACACGGACAGATACGCAGTATTTT,CASSYFLTRTDTQYF
few,TRBJ1-4,-,TRBV19,13,TGTGCCAGTAGTAGATGGAGGAATGAAAAACTGTTTTTT,CASSRWRNEKLFF
-,TRBJ1-3,-,TRBV19,14,TGTGCCAGTATGCCCGGGGGGCATAGAAACACCATATATTTT,CASMPGGHRNTIYF
-,TRBJ2-2,-,TRBV27,12,TGTGCCAGCCGATTCGGAACCGGGGAGCTGTTTTTT,CASRFGTGELFF
-,TRBJ1-1,TRBD1,TRBV18,14,TGTGCCAGCACCTCGGGACAGGCGAACACTGAAGCTTTCTTT,CASTSGQANTEAFF
few,TRBJ1-1,TRBD1,TRBV6-5,15,TGTGCCAGCAGTTACTCTGGACAGGGAGGCACTGAAGCTTTCTTT,CASSYSGQGGTEAFF
-,TRBJ1-5,TRBD1,TRBV6-9,18,TGTGCCAGCAGTGGACCCGGGACAGGGGAAGTTGGCAATCAGCCCCAGCATTTT,CASSGPGTGEVGNQPQHF
-,TRBJ2-7,-,TRBV28,12,TGTGCCAGCACCGACAGGACCTACGAGCAGTACTTC,CASTDRTYEQYF
-,TRBJ1-1,TRBD1,TRBV6-6,13,TGTGCCAGCAGTCGACAGGGAAACACTGAAGCTTTCTTT,CASSRQGNTEAFF
-,TRBJ2-7,-,TRBV20-1,11,TGCAGTGCCCCACGACACTACGAGCAGTACTTC,CSAPRHYEQYF
-,TRBJ2-7,-,TRBV28,12,TGTGCCAGCAGCCCACCGGCCTACGAGCAGTACTTC,CASSPPAYEQYF
-,TRBJ1-2,TRBD1,TRBV5-4,14,TGTGCCAGCAGCAAGACAGGGGATAACTATGGCTACACCTTC,CASSKTGDNYGYTF
once,TRBJ2-3,-,TRBV6-6,14,TGTGCCAGCAGTTACGTGGGGGAAACAGATACGCAGTATTTT,CASSYVGETDTQYF
-,TRBJ1-1,-,TRBV6-5,14,TGTGCCAGCAGCTTGGAGGGACTTCTATCTGAAGCTTTCTTT,CASSLEGLLSEAFF
medium-sized,TRBJ2-7,-,TRBV4-1,12,TGCGCCAGCAGCCGCCCGGGGCCCGACCGTCACTTC,CASSRPGPDRHF
-,TRBJ2-3,-,TRBV7-3,15,TGTGCCAGCAGCCTCGCGGGGCTCCGCACAGATACGCAGTATTTT,CASSLAGLRTDTQYF
-,TRBJ1-5,-,TRBV28,16,TGTGCCAGCAGTAGCCTTGGGGCCCGGGCTTATCAGCCCCAGCATTTT,CASSSLGARAYQPQHF
-,TRBJ2-5,-,TRBV18,12,TGTGCCAGCTCACCATACCAAGAGACCCAGTACTTC,CASSPYQETQYF
-,TRBJ1-1,-,TRBV7-2,15,TGTGCCAGCAGCTTAGGTGGCAGGCTGAACACTGAAGCTTTCTTT,CASSLGGRLNTEAFF
-,TRBJ2-2,TRBD1,TRBV5-1,15,TGCGCCAGCAGGCGACAGGGGGGCAACACCGGGGAGCTGTTTTTT,CASRRQGGNTGELFF
-,TRBJ2-3,-,TRBV18,13,TGTGCCAGCTCACCACTGGGTGGAGATACGCAGTATTTT,CASSPLGGDTQYF
-,TRBJ2-7,-,TRBV7-2,14,TGTGCCAGCAGCCCCCGGGGAAGGCCCTACGAGCAGTACTTC,CASSPRGRPYEQYF
-,TRBJ1-5,-,TRBV18,14,TGTGCCAGCTCAGGGGGCCACGGCAATCAGCCCCAGCATTTT,CASSGGHGNQPQHF
-,TRBJ1-2,TRBD1,TRBV18,12,TGTGCCAGCTCACCCGACAGGGATGGCTACACCTTC,CASSPDRDGYTF
-,TRBJ2-1,-,TRBV6-5,15,TGTGCCAGCAGTTACTCGTACGGGAACTACAATGAGCAGTTCTTC,CASSYSYGNYNEQFF
-,TRBJ2-3,-,TRBV5-1,18,TGCGCCAGCAGCTTGGGGAAAAGTAGCGGTCCTAGCACAGATACGCAGTATTTT,CASSLGKSSGPSTDTQYF
-,TRBJ1-3,-,TRBV19,15,TGTGCCAGTAGTATAGATCAACCCGGGATGAACACCATATATTTT,CASSIDQPGMNTIYF
-,TRBJ2-1,-,TRBV5-1,15,TGCGCCAGCAGCTTGTCAGGGGGGTCCTACAATGAGCAGTTCTTC,CASSLSGGSYNEQFF
-,TRBJ2-7,-,TRBV2,13,TGTGCCAGCAGTGATTGGGGGATGTGGGAGCAGTACTTC,CASSDWGMWEQYF
once,TRBJ2-1,TRBD1,TRBV11-2,16,TGTGCCAGCAGCTCAAACCGGGACAGGGCCTACAATGAGCAGTTCTTC,CASSSNRDRAYNEQFF
once,TRBJ2-5,-,TRBV9,14,TGTGCCAGCAGCCCCCAGCAGGACCAAGAGACCCAGTACTTC,CASSPQQDQETQYF
-,TRBJ1-2,-,TRBV7-9,18,TGTGCCAGCAGCCCTGACCCGGGCAGGAGTAGAGGTGGCTATGGCTACACCTTC,CASSPDPGRSRGGYGYTF
-,TRBJ1-2,-,TRBV7-2,16,TGTGCCAGCAGCTTAGGGGGGGCCAGAGCTAACTATGGCTACACCTTC,CASSLGGARANYGYTF
-,TRBJ1-5,-,TRBV7-9,12,TGTGCCAGCAGCTCTCAAAATCAGCCCCAGCATTTT,CASSSQNQPQHF
few,TRBJ1-2,-,TRBV10-3,14,TGTGCCTCCTGGGGGGGACCACGGGACTATGGCTACACCTTC,CASWGGPRDYGYTF
-,TRBJ1-1,-,TRBV6-5,16,TGTGCCAGCAGTTACTCGACTAACAGTTTGAACACTGAAGCTTTCTTT,CASSYSTNSLNTEAFF
-,TRBJ2-7,-,TRBV5-1,13,TGCGCCAGCAGCTTGCCGGGGTCGGGAGAGCAGTACTTC,CASSLPGSGEQYF
-,TRBJ2-3,TRBD2,TRBV7-2,15,TGTGCCAGCAGCTTGACTAGCGGGAGGGGTGATACGCAGTATTTT,CASSLTSGRGDTQYF
-,TRBJ2-1,TRBD2,TRBV6-5,15,TGTGCCAGCAGTTCCTCGGGGCCGGGAGGAAATGAGCAGTTCTTC,CASSSSGPGGNEQFF
few,TRBJ2-1,-,TRBV19,14,TGTGCCAGTAGTATTCTAGTGCCCTACAATGAGCAGTTCTTC,CASSILVPYNEQFF